Presented here are 9 T cell receptor beta chains from one specimen sequenced in a study of radiation and T cells in renal cell carcinoma. Repertoires were generated with immunoSEQ multiplex PCR, while TCRdb's copy carries only in-frame clones and drops some. The sample includes over 120,000 clones, approximately 86% of them seen just once. Indicated time point: blood 4 weeks post-SBRT, at nephrectomy. Documented treatment: 15 Gy SBRT to primary tumor, nephrectomy 4 weeks later. The specimen was blood, collected from a patient whose treatment included radiotherapy and nephrectomy. The receptors were gathered from a woman aged 45-60 years with renal cell carcinoma.

The gene calls are TRBV19 and TRBJ1-4, with TRBD1 matching 7 bases. Germline V lookup: CDR1 LNHDA, CDR2 SQIVND (reference sequence). The CDR3 length is 15 residues. The CDR3 DNA reads as TGTGCAAGCTCGGGACAGCAAGCAACTAATGAAAAACTGTTTTTT. The encoded protein is CASSGQQATNEKLFF. The full variable domain, its missing parts supplied by reference TRBV19 and TRBJ1-4, is DGGITQSPKYLFRKEGQNVTLSCEQNLNHDAMYWYRQDPGQGLRLIYYSQIVNDFQKGDIAEGYSVSREKKESFPLTVTSAQKNPTAFYLCASSGQQATNEKLFFGSGTQLSVL.

The chain is built from TRBV6-5 and TRBJ2-7; D unresolved. Trimming left V 7 bases short and J 7 bases short, with 14 bases between. CDR1 is MNHEY, CDR2 SVGAGI, per germline. This CDR3 is 12 amino acids long. CDR3 residues: CASTNNVGEQYF. DNA of the CDR3: TGTGCCAGCACTAATAACGTCGGGGAGCAGTACTTC.

The chain joins TRBV18 to TRBJ2-7, with D perhaps TRBD1 or TRBD2 (5 bases each). With 6 bases removed from V and 5 bases from J, the gap between germline ends came to 17 bases. Germline loops: CDR1 KGHSH, CDR2 LQKENI. This CDR3 is 14 amino acids long. CDR3 sequence: CASSTTGRGHEQYF. In DNA form, the CDR3 reads TGTGCCAGCTCCACCACAGGCCGGGGCCACGAGCAGTACTTC.

This clone was found a few times. The gene calls are TRBV9 and TRBJ2-1, with D perhaps assigned TRBD1 or TRBD2 (5 bases each). The CDR3 is 14 residues long. Trimming took off 2 bases at V and 6 bases at J, with 12 bases between the two ends. The germline V gene encodes CDR1 SGDLS and CDR2 YYNGEE. This chain's CDR3 is CASSVGTRLNEQFF. CDR3 bases: TGTGCCAGCAGCGTCGGGACGAGGCTCAATGAGCAGTTCTTC.

The V and J genes are TRBV6-5 and TRBJ1-2; D remains unclear. V lost 7 bases and J 10 bases, leaving 19 bases between the germline ends. This CDR3 is built from 13 residues. The germline gives CDR1 MNHEY, CDR2 SVGAGI. CDR3 sequence (DNA): TGTGCCAGCATTCCCGGGAGGGCCGGGGACTACACCTTC. This translates into CASIPGRAGDYTF.

This clone has only a few counts. As DNA, the CDR3 is TGTGCCAGCAGCTCGGTCTACGAGCAGTACTTC. Protein: CASSSVYEQYF. This chain connects TRBV2 to TRBJ2-7; D ambiguous. This CDR3 is built from 11 residues. Germline CDR1 is SNHLY and CDR2 is FYNNEI. Trimming removed 6 bases from V and 3 bases from J, with 6 bases in between.

This chain uses TRBV9 with TRBJ2-1; TRBD2 agrees at 10 bases. J gave up 5 bases and V 0 bases, and 5 bases lay outside the gene matches. Germline CDR1 and CDR2: SGDLS and YYNGEE. The CDR3 runs 16 residues. Written as DNA, the CDR3 is TGTGCCAGCAGCGTAGGGCCTAGCGGGAGCCACAATGAGCAGTTCTTC. Its protein is CASSVGPSGSHNEQFF.

The chain carries TRBV15 and TRBJ2-1; the D gene is possibly TRBD2 (5 bases). Between the trimmed V and J ends, which lost 3 bases and 5 bases, there was a span of 14 bases. Germline values: CDR1 LNHNV, CDR2 YYDKDF (reference sequence). The CDR3 sequence is 15 residues long. Written as DNA, the CDR3 is TGTGCCACCAGCAGGTCGGGGTCTACTCACAATGAGCAGTTCTTC. Residues: CATSRSGSTHNEQFF.

This rearrangement joins TRBV28 to TRBJ2-7; 9 nucleotides align to TRBD2. Germline V gives CDR1 MDHEN, CDR2 SYDVKM. The V gene end was trimmed by 7 bases and the J gene end by 2 bases; junction bases not matched to a gene: 9. This CDR3 comprises 15 residues. The CDR3 sequence: CASKDSLAGPYEQYF. DNA for the CDR3: TGTGCCAGCAAGGATTCCCTAGCGGGACCCTACGAGCAGTACTTC.